This T cell receptor beta chain was observed in a study of T-cell reconstitution after alpha-beta-depleted transplantation in children. The authors prepared the TCRbeta library with unique molecular identifiers. TCRdb re-called the PCR reads through MiXCR, storing one row per CDR3 protein. The sample yields about 1,000,000 distinct CDR3 sequences, 25% to 35% seen once. The germline CDR1 and CDR2 sequences are KGHSH and LQKENI. V was cut by 6 bases and J by 0 bases, with 11 bases left in between. The CDR3 extends over 14 amino acids. This clonotype was observed a few times. The specimen was PBMCs, mostly from graft donor cells, collected 360 days after TCRalphabeta/CD19-depleted stem cell transplant. The V and J genes are TRBV18 and TRBJ2-5, with D uncertain. This sequence originates from a boy under two years old who had a stem cell transplant for SCID, so the T cells may come from the graft donor. CDR3 sequence reads: CASSRLYDQETQYF. The CDR3 coding sequence is TGTGCCAGCTCGCGATTGTATGACCAAGAGACCCAGTACTTC.